Each of the 8 T cell receptor beta chains below was sequenced from the same sample in a study of blood T cell repertoires in COVID-19. Clones were sequenced by immunoSEQ multiplex PCR, and TCRdb holds only the in-frame ones, with some missing. The data contain approximately 110,000 clones, approximately 83% of them singletons. Sequencing input: peripheral blood. The receptors shown here come from a man between 45 and 60 years old with acute or convalescent COVID-19.

The chain carries TRBV10-1 and TRBJ2-3, with 14 bases fitting TRBD2. The V and J ends lost 5 bases and 0 bases, in that order; junction bases with no gene match: 1. The CDR3 covers 16 residues. CDR1 and CDR2 from the germline V gene are WNHNN and SYGVQD (reference sequence). In nucleotides, the CDR3 is TGCGCCAGCAGTCGACTAGCGGGGGGGAGCACAGATACGCAGTATTTT. Its protein product is CASSRLAGGSTDTQYF.

The rearrangement uses TRBV6-5 and TRBJ1-2; 11 bases match TRBD1. V was clipped by 4 bases and J by 6 bases; unmatched bases: 7. This CDR3 contains 15 residues. Germline V gene lookup returns CDR1 MNHEY and CDR2 SVGAGI. The CDR3 here is CASSSRDRGTDGYTF. The CDR3, as DNA: TGTGCCAGCAGTTCCCGGGACAGGGGGACGGATGGCTACACCTTC.

The chain carries TRBV7-9 and TRBJ2-1; 10 positions agree with TRBD1. The CDR3 has 14 amino acids. Germline values: CDR1 SEHNR, CDR2 FQNEAQ (reference sequence). The junction had 3 bases not matched to a gene; V was cut back by 3 bases and J by 7 bases. In nucleotides, the CDR3 is TGTGCCAGCAGCTTCGGACAGGGGGAGAATGAGCAGTTCTTC. Protein sequence: CASSFGQGENEQFF.

The chain is built from TRBV2 and TRBJ2-7; D possibly corresponds to TRBD1 (6 bases). V was pared by 11 bases and J by 4 bases, with 12 bases between. The germline gives CDR1 SNHLY, CDR2 FYNNEI. This CDR3 has 11 residues. CDR3 residues: CASGGGYEQYF. The CDR3 DNA is TGTGCCTCTGGGGGCGGGTACGAGCAGTACTTC.

V usage is TRBV21-1 and J usage is TRBJ2-7; the table gives TRBD2 as D, unverified against the DNA. TRBV21-1 is a known pseudogene. This CDR3 comprises 15 residues. The CDR3 DNA reads as TGTGCCAGCAGCAAAGTTGAAGGGCAGAGGGAAGAGCAGTACTTC. Its translation: CASSKVEGQREEQYF.

This CDR3 is CASSLVGDGYTF. The CDR3 DNA follows: TGTGCCAGCAGCTTAGTAGGGGATGGCTACACCTTC. V is TRBV13 and J is TRBJ1-2; a possible D gene is TRBD1 (5 bases). The germline V and J ends were trimmed by 1 base and 6 bases, with 6 bases remaining between them. Germline V gives CDR1 PRHDT, CDR2 FYEKMQ (reference sequence). The CDR3 totals 12 residues. Full variable domain (remainder filled in from reference TRBV13 and TRBJ1-2): AAGVIQSPRHLIKEKRETATLKCYPIPRHDTVYWYQQGPGQDPQFLISFYEKMQSDKGSIPDRFSAQQFSDYHSELNMSSLELGDSALYFCASSLVGDGYTFGSGTRLTVV.

The V and J genes are TRBV12-3 or TRBV12-4 and TRBJ2-7, with D tentatively TRBD2 (5 bases). V lost 2 bases to trimming and J lost 4 bases, with 6 bases between them. This CDR3 has 12 amino acids. The chain's CDR3 is CASSLRRYEQYF. The DNA for the CDR3 is TGTGCCAGCAGTTTAAGGAGGTACGAGCAGTACTTC.

The chain links TRBV27 to TRBJ2-5; 8 nucleotides match TRBD2. Looked up from germline, CDR1 is MNHEY and CDR2 is SMNVEV (reference sequence). V lost 8 bases, J lost 5 bases, and 10 bases stayed unmatched. The CDR3 is made up of 14 amino acids. The CDR3 nucleotides are TGTGCCAGCCGACGGGGGGGGCTGGGGGAGACCCAGTACTTC. Its translation is CASRRGGLGETQYF.